Below, one TCR beta chain is given with its context. Its matching antigen is unknown. Donors were ostensibly healthy at sampling, although undocumented immune exposures were probable. The J segment lost 1 base and the V segment lost 7 bases, leaving 8 bases of the junction unmatched. The CDR3 is made up of 16 amino acids. The germline V gene encodes CDR1 LNHDA and CDR2 SQIVND (reference sequence). This specimen belongs to a study of cytomegalovirus exposure and HLA in healthy donors. In the study overall: As released early, the data held some 85 million unique TCRs from HLA-typed donors.

Overall study findings and caveats: According to the study, 160 or so TCR beta chains were cytomegalovirus-associated.

PCR was performed using 60 Vbeta and 13 Jbeta primers. Original methodology: The authors later counted 70 million to 85 million unique TCR beta chains, 8.5 million to 13 million of them shared. TCRdb's table, derived via immunoSEQ multiplex PCR, lists solely in-frame clones and lacks some. Clone size and the V and J calls come from that table; the DNA yielded D and trimming. The sample holds roughly 98,000 clones, around three quarters seen once. This sequence joins TRBV19 and TRBJ2-1, with 9 bases fitting TRBD2. The sequencing sample was made of PBMCs. The receptor was derived from a man aged 35 to 55 in good health and CMV-seronegative. The CDR3: CASTVAGVVSYNEQFF. CDR3 in DNA: TGTGCCAGTACGGTAGCGGGAGTTGTATCCTACAATGAGCAGTTCTTC.